Reported below is one TCR beta chain. The CDR3 contains 17 residues. Germline values: CDR1 MGHRA, CDR2 YSYEKL. V shed 0 bases and J shed 0 bases, with 9 bases lying between them. This specimen belongs to a study of OX40 agonist ivuxolimab in advanced cancers. Study-level information: Ivuxolimab, an agonistic anti-OX40 (CD134) antibody, was given to patients. Patients enrolled in dose escalation were diagnosed with hepatocellular carcinoma, melanoma, renal cell or head and neck cancer.

Clones were read by immunoSEQ multiplex PCR, and TCRdb kept only the in-frame ones, dropping some. The sample yields fewer than 95,000 clones, 75% to 85% seen once. This rearrangement joins TRBV4-1 to TRBJ2-6; D not certain. This sample comprised CD4+ or CD8+ T cells sorted from blood, obtained in a trial of the OX40 agonist ivuxolimab. The TCR sequence derives from an adult with an advanced solid tumor such as melanoma, head and neck, liver or kidney cancer. In DNA form, the CDR3 reads TGCGCCAGCAGCCAAGAGGTTGAGAGCTCTGGGGCCAACGTCCTGACTTTC. It translates to CASSQEVESSGANVLTF.